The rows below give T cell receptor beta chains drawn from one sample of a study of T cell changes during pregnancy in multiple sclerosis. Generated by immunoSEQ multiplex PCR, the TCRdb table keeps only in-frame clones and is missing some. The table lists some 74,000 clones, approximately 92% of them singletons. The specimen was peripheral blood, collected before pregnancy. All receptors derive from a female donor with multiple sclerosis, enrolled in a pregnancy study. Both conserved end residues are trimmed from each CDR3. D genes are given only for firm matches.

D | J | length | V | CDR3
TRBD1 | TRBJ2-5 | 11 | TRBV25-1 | ASRMTGQETQY
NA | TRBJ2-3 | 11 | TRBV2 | ASRWAPTDTQY
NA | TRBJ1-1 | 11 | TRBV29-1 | SVGRGLNTEAF
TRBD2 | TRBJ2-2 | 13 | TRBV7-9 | ASSKTSGTAGELF
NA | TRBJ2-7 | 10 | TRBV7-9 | ASRRGPGEQY
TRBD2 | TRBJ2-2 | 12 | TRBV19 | ASSVGGTARELF
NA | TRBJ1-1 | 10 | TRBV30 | AWSLRQAEAF
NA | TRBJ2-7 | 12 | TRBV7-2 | ASSAEALAYEQY
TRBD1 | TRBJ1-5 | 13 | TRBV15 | ATSRQGGSNQPQH
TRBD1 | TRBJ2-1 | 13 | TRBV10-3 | AIREQDRGHNEQF
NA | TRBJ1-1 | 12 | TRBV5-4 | ASSRSGTGTEAF
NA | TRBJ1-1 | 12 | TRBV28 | ASSLGRGGTEAF
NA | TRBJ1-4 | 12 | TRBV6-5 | ASSQIGGNEKLF
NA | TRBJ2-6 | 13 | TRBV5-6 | ASSLLGTGANVLT
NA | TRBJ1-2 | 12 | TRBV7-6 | ASSSRGREDGYT
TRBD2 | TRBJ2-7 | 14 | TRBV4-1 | ASRARASGSMDEQY
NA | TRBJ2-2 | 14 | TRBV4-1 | ASRQLDSPYTGELF
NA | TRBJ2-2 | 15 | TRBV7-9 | ASSLVPRIVNTGELF
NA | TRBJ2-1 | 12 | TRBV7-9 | ASSLPTGFAEQF
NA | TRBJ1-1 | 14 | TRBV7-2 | ASSLGRGRGNTEAF
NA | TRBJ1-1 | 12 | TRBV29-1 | SVDWSSGVTEAF
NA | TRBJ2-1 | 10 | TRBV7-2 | ASSLTGNEQF
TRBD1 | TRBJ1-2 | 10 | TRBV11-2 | ASSLDATGDS
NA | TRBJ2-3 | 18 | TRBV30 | AWKGEGRTVAFGTLSGQY
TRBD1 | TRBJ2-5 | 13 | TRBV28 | ASRATGSSQETQY
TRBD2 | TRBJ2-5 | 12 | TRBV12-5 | ASATRPAGETQY
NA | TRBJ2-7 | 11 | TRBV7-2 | ASSSGWAYEQY
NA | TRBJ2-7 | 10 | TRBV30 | AWSLVLREQY